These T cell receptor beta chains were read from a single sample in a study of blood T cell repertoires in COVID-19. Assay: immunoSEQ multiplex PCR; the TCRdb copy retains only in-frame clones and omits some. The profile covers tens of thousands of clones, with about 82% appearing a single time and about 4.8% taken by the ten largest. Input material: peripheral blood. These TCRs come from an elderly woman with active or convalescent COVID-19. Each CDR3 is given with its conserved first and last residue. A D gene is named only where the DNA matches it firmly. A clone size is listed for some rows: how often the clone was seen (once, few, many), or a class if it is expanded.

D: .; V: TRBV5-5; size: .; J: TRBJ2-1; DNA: TGTGCCAGCAGCTTGTCTGCTAGGAATAACAATGAGCAGTTCTTC; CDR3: CASSLSARNNNEQFF
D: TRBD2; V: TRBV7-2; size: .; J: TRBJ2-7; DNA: TGTGCCAGCAGCCCGGGACTAGCGGGAGGCCTATACAACTCCTACGAGCAGTACTTC; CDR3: CASSPGLAGGLYNSYEQYF
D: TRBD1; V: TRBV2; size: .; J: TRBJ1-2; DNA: TGTGCCAGCAGTACCGGGACAGGGGTTGGCTACACCTTC; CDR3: CASSTGTGVGYTF
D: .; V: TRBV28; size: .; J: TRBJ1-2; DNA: TGTGCCAGCAGACCCCAGGCCGTCTATGGCTACACCTTC; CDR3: CASRPQAVYGYTF
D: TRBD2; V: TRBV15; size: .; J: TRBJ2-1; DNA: TGTGCCACCAGCAGAGGTCTAGCGGGATACAATGAGCAGTTCTTC; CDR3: CATSRGLAGYNEQFF
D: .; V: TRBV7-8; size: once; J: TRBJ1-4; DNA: TGTGCCAGCAGCCGACAGTTTTCTAATGAAAAACTGTTTTTT; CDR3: CASSRQFSNEKLFF
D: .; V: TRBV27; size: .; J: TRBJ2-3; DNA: TGTGCCAGCAGTTTACGTGGGAAGGGAGGATCCGCAGATACGCAGTATTTT; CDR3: CASSLRGKGGSADTQYF
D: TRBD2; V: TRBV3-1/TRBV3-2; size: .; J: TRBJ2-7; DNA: TGTGCCAGCAGCCAAATGGTCGGGGGGGCCTCCTACGAGCAGTACTTC; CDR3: CASSQMVGGASYEQYF
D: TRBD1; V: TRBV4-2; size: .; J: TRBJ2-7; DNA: TGTGCCAGCAGCCAAGATTACAGGGGATTCTACGAGCAGTACTTC; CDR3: CASSQDYRGFYEQYF
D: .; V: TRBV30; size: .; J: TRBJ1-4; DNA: TGTGCCTGGAGTGTCGGGGGGAACGTCGCTAATGAAAAACTGTTTTTT; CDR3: CAWSVGGNVANEKLFF
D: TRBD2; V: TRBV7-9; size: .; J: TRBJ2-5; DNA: TGTGCCAGCAGCTTCCTAGCGGGAGGGCATGACCAAGAGACCCAGTACTTC; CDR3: CASSFLAGGHDQETQYF
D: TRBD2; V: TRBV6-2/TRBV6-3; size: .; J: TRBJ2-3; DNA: TGTGCCAGCAGCCACTATGGGACTAGCGTCACTCACCTCACAGATACGCAGTATTTT; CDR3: CASSHYGTSVTHLTDTQYF
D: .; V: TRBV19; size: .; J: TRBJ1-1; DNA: TGTGCCAGTAGTATGGCCCCCACAGGGTTGCTTGACACTGAAGCTTTCTTT; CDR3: CASSMAPTGLLDTEAFF
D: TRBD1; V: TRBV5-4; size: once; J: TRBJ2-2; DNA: TGTGCCAGCAGCTTAGGGGGACAGACAACCGGGGAGCTGTTTTTT; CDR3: CASSLGGQTTGELFF
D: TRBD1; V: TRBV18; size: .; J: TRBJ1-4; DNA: TGTGCCAGCTCACCAGGACAGGGGAATGAAAAACTGTTTTTT; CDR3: CASSPGQGNEKLFF
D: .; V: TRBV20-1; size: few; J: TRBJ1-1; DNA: TGCAGTCGAAAAAGGGGGACTGAAGCTTTCTTT; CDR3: CSRKRGTEAFF
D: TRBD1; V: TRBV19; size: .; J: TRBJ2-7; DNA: TGTGCCAGTAGTATCCAGGGGGCTCTCTCCTACGAGCAGTACTTC; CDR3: CASSIQGALSYEQYF
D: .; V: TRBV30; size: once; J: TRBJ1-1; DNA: TGTGCCTGGAGTGTGCGTGTTAAGAGAGGGACTGAAGCTTTCTTT; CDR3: CAWSVRVKRGTEAFF
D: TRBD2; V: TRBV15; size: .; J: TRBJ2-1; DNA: TGTGCCACCAGCGGGGGGACTAGCGGGGGCTACAATGAGCAGTTCTTC; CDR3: CATSGGTSGGYNEQFF
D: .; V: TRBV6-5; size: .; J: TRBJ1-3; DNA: TGTGCCAGCAGGATAACAGGGAGTGGAAACACCATATATTTT; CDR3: CASRITGSGNTIYF
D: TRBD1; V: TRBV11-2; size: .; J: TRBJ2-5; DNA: TGTGCCAGCAGCTTAGGGGACAGGGAAGAGACCCAGTACTTC; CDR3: CASSLGDREETQYF
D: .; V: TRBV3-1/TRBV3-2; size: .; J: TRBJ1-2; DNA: TGTGCCAGCAGCCAAGAGTTGGTACGGCTGACAGCCTCGAGAAGGTATGGCTACACCTTC; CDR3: CASSQELVRLTASRRYGYTF
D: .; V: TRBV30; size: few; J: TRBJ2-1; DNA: TGTGCCTGGACCTCCATACTAGGGAATGAGCAGTTCTTC; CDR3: CAWTSILGNEQFF
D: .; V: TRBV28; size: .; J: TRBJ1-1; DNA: TGTGCCAGCAGTTTATACTCCACTGAAGCTTTCTTT; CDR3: CASSLYSTEAFF
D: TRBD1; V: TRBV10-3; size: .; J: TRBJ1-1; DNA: TGTGCCATCAGTGAGTCAATAGGGGGCGCGGGCACTGAAGCTTTCTTT; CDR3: CAISESIGGAGTEAFF
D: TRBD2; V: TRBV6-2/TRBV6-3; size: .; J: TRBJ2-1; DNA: TGTGCCAGCAGTTTGGCGGGACTAGCGGGGGTGGGTGAGCAGTTCTTC; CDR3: CASSLAGLAGVGEQFF
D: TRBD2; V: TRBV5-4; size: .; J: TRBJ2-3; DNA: TGTGCCAGCAGCTTGAAATTGCGGGGGAGCACAGATACGCAGTATTTT; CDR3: CASSLKLRGSTDTQYF
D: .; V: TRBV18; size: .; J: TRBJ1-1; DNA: TGTGCCAGCTCACCACTACAGGCTAACACTGAAGCTTTCTTT; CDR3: CASSPLQANTEAFF
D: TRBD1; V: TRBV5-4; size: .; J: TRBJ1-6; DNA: TGTGCCAGCAGCCTGGGACAGGGGGCTTCACCCCTCCACTTT; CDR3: CASSLGQGASPLHF
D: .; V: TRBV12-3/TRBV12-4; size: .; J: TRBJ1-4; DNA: TGTGCCAGCAGTTTCCTTGAAAAACTGTTTTTT; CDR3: CASSFLEKLFF
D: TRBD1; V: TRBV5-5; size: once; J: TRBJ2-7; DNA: TGTGCCAGCAGCCCCCCCAGGGGGCTAGGCGAGCAGTACTTC; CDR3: CASSPPRGLGEQYF
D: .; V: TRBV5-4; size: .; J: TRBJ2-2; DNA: TGTGCCAGCAGCTTAAATGGACAGAACACCGGGGAGCTGTTTTTT; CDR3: CASSLNGQNTGELFF
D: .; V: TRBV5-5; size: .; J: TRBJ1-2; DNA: TGTGCCAGCAGCCCTCAGGGGTATGGCTACACCTTC; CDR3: CASSPQGYGYTF
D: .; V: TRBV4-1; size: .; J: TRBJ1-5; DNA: TGCGCCAGCAGCCAAGCCCCACTGAATCAGCCCCAGCATTTT; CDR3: CASSQAPLNQPQHF